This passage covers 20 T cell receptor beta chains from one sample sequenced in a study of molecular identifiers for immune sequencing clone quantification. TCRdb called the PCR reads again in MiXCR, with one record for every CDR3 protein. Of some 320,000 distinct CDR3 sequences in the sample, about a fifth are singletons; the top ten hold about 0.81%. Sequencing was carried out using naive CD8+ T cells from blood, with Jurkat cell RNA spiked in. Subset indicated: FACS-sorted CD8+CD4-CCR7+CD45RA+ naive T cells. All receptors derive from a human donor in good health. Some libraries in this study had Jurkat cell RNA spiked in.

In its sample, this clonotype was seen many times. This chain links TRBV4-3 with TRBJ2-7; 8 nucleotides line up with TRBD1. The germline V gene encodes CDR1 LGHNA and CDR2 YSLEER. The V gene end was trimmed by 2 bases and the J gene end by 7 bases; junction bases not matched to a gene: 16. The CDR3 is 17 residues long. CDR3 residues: CASSQWSLQGVPREQYF. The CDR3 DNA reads TGCGCCAGCAGCCAATGGAGTCTACAGGGGGTTCCGCGTGAGCAGTACTTC.

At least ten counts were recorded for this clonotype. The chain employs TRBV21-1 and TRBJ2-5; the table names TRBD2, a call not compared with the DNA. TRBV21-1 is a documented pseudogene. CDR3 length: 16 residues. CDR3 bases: TGTGCCAGCAGCAAAGTTCGGACAGCGGCGAAAGAGACCCAGTACTTC. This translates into CASSKVRTAAKETQYF.

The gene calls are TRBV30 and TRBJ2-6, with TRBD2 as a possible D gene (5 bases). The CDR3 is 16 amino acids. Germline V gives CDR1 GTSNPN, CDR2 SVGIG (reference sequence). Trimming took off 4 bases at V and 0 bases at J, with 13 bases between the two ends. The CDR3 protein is CAWTPPGISGANVLTF. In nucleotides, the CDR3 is TGTGCCTGGACCCCGCCCGGGATCTCTGGGGCCAACGTCCTGACTTTC.

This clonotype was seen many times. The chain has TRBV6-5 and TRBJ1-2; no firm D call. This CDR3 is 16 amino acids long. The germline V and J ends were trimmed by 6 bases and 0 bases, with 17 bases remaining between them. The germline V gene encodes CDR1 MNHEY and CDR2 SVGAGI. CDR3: CASRPDIGRPNYGYTF. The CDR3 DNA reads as TGTGCCAGCAGGCCCGACATCGGGAGGCCTAACTATGGCTACACCTTC.

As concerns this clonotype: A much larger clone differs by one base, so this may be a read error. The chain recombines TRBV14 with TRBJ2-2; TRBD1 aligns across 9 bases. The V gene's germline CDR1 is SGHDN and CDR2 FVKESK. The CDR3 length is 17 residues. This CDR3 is CASGQGRDRETTGELFF. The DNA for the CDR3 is TGTGCCAGCGGCCAAGGCCGGGACAGGGAGACCACCGGGGAGCTGTTTTTT.

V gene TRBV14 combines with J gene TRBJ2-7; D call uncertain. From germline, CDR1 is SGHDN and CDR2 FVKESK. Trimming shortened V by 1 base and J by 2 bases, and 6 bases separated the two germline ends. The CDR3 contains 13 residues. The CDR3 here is CASSQVGTYEQYF. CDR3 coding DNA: TGTGCCAGCAGCCAAGTTGGGACCTACGAGCAGTACTTC.

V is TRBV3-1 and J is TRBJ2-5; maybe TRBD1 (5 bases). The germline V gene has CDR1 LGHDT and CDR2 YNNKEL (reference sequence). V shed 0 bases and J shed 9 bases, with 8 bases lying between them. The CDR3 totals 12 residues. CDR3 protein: CASSQDVGAQYF. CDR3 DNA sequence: TGTGCCAGCAGCCAAGACGTAGGGGCCCAGTACTTC.

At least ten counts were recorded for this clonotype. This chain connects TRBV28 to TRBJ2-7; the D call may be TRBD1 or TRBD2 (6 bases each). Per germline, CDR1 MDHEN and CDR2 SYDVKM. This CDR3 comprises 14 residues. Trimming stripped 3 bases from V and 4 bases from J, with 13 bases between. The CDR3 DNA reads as TGTGCCAGCAGTTTGGGGGGACATCAGTACGAGCAGTACTTC. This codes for CASSLGGHQYEQYF.

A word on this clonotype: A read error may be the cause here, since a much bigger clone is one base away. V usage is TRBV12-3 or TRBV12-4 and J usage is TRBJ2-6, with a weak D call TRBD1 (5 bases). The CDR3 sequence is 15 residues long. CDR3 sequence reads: CASSFSVSGASVLTF. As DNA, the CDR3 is TGTGCCAGCAGTTTCTCGGTTTCTGGGGCCAGCGTCCTGACTTTC.

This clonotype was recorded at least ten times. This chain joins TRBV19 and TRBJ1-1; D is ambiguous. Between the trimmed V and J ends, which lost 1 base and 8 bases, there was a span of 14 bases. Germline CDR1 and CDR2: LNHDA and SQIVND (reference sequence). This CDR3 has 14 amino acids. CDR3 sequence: CASSIGAAAMEAFF. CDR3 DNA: TGTGCCAGTAGTATAGGTGCCGCAGCCATGGAAGCTTTCTTT.

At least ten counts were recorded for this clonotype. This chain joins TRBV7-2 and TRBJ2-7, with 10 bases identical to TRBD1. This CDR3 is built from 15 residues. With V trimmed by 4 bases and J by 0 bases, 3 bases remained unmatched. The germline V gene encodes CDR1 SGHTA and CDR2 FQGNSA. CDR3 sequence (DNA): TGTGCCAGCAGCTCCGGACAGGGGGTCTCCTACGAGCAGTACTTC. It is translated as CASSSGQGVSYEQYF.

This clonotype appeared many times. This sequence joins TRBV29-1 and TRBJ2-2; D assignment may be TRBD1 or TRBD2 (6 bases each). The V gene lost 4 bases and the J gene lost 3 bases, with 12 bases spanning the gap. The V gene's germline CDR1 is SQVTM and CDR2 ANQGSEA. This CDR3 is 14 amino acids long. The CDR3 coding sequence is TGCAGCGTTGTCGCGGGACATCACACCGGGGAGCTGTTTTTT. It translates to CSVVAGHHTGELFF.

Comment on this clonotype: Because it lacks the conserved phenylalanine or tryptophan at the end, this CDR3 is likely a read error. The CDR3 nucleotides are TGTGTCAGCACCAGCACAGATACGCAGTATCTT. Protein product: CVSTSTDTQYL. This sequence joins TRBV27 and TRBJ2-3; no firm D call. The germline V gene has CDR1 MNHEY and CDR2 SMNVEV (reference sequence). The CDR3 runs to 11 residues.

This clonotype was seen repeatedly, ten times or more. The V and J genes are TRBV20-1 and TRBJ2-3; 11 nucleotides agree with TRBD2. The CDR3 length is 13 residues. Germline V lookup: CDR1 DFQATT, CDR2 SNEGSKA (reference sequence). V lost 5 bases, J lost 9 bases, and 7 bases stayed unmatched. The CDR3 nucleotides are TGCAGTGCTCATACTAGCGGGAGTAGGACGCAGTATTTT. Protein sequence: CSAHTSGSRTQYF.

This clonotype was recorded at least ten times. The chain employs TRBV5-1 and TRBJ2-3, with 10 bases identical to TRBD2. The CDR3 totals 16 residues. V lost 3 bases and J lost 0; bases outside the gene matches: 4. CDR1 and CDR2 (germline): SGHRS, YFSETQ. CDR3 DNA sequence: TGCGCCAGCAGCTACCTAGCGGGGGCTAGCACAGATACGCAGTATTTT. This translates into CASSYLAGASTDTQYF.

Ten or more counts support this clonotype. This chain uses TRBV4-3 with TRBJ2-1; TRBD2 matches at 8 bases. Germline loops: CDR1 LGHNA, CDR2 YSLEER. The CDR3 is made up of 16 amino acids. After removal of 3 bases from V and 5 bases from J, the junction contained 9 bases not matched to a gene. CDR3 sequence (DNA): TGCGCCAGCAGCCACCTACTAGCGGCGACCGACAATGAGCAGTTCTTC. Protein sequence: CASSHLLAATDNEQFF.

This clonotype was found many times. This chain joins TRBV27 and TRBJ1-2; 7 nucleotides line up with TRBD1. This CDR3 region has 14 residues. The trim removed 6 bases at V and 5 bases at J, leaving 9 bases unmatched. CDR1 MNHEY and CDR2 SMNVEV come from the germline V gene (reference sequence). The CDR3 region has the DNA TGTGCCAGCAGAACCGGAGGGGGCGTATATGGCTACACCTTC. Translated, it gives CASRTGGGVYGYTF.

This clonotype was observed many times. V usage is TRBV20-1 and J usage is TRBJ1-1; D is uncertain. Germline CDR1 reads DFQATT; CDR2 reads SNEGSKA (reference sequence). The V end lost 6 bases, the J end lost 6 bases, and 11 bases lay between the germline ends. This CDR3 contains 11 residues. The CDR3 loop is CSALREAEAFF. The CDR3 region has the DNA TGCAGTGCCTTAAGAGAGGCTGAAGCTTTCTTT.

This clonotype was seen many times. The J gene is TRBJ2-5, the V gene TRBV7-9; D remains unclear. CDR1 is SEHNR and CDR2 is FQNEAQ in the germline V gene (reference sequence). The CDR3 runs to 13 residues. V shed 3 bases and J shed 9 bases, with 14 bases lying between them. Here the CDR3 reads CASSFSSSSAQYF. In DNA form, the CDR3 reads TGTGCCAGCAGCTTTTCGAGTTCTTCGGCCCAGTACTTC. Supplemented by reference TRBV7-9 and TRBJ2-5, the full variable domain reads DTGVSQNPRHKITKRGQNVTFRCDPISEHNRLYWYRQTLGQGPEFLTYFQNEAQLEKSRLLSDRFSAERPKGSFSTLEIQRTEQGDSAMYLCASSFSSSSAQYFGPGTRLLVL.

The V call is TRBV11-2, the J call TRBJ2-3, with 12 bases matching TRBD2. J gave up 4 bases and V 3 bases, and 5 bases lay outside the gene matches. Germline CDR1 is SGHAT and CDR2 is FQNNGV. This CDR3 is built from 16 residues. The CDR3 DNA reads TGTGCCAGCAGCTTGGGGACTAGCGGGCCCGCAGATACGCAGTATTTT. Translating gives CASSLGTSGPADTQYF.